The clone carrying this TCR beta chain showed up just once. Its target is not known. CDR1 is SGDLS and CDR2 is YYNGEE in the germline V gene. V lost 0 bases to trimming and J lost 2 bases, with 9 bases between them. The CDR3 is 14 amino acids. This entry belongs to a study of PD-1 blockade in classical Hodgkin lymphoma. Study results and limitations: Whatever underlies the repertoire differences (possibly disease activity or prior therapy) remains undefined. The study reported lower baseline TCR diversity in newly diagnosed patients than in healthy donors. Diversity similar to that of newly diagnosed patients was seen at baseline in complete responders.

Every patient relapsed after autologous stem cell transplantation, and brentuximab vedotin exposure varied. TCRdb's copy holds only in-frame clones and misses some; the assay was immunoSEQ multiplex PCR. This sample has tens of thousands of clones, with about 93% found just once. V usage is TRBV9 and J usage is TRBJ2-7; the D gene is possibly TRBD2 (6 bases). The sample consisted of peripheral blood mononuclear cells (PBMCs), taken at baseline. This TCR came from a human donor with classical Hodgkin lymphoma. CDR3 sequence (DNA): TGTGCCAGCAGCGTAGATGGACTAACCTACGAGCAGTACTTC. Amino acids: CASSVDGLTYEQYF.